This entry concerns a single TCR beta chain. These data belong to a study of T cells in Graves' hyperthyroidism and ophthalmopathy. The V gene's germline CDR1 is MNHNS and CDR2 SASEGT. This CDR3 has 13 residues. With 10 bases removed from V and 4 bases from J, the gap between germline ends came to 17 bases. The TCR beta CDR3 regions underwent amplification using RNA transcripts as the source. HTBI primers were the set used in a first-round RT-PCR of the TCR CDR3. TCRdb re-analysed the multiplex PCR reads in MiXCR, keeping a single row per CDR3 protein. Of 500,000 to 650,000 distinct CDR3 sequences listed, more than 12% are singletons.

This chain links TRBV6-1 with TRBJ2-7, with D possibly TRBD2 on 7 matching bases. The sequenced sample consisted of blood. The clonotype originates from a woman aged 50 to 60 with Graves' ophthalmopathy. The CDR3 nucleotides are TGTGCCACCTTAGAGGGGGGGCTTTACGAGCAGTACTTC. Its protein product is CATLEGGLYEQYF.